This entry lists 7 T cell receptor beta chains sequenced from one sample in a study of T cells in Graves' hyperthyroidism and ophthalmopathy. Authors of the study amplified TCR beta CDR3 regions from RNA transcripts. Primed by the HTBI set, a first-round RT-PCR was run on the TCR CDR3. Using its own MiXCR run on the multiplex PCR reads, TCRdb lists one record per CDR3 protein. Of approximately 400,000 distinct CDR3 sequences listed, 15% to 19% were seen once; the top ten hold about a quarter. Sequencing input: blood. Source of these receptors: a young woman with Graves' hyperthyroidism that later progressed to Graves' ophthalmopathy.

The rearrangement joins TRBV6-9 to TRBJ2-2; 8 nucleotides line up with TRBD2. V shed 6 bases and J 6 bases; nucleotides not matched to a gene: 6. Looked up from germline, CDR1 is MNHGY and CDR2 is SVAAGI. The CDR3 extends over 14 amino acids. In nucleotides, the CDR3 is TGTGCCAGCAGCTACGGGGGGGCCGCCGGGGAGCTGTTTTTT. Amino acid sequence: CASSYGGAAGELFF.

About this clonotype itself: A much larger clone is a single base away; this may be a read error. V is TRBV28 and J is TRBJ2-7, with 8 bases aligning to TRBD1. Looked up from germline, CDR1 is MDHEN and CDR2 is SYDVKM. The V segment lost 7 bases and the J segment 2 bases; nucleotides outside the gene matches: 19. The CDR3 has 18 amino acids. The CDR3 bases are TGTGCCAGCAACACTTACCCCTTATCCGGGACAGGTCCCTACGAGCAGTACTTC. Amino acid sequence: CASNTYPLSGTGPYEQYF.

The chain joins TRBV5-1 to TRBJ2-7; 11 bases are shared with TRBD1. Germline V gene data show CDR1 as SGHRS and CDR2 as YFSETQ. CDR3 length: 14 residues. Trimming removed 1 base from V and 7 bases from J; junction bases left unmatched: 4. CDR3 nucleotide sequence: TGCGCCAGCAGCTTGACGGACAGGGGGCGTGAGCAGTACTTC. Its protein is CASSLTDRGREQYF.

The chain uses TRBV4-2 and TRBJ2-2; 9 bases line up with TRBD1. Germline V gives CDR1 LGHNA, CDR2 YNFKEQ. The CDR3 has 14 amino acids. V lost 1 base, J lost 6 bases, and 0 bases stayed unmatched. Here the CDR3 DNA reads TGTGCCAGCAGCCAAGGACAGGGGGCCGGGGAGCTGTTTTTT. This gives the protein CASSQGQGAGELFF.

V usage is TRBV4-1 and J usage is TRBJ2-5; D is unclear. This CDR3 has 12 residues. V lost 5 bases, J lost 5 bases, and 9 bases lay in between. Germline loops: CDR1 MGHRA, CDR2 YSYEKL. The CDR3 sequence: CASSMIRETQYF. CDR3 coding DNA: TGCGCCAGCAGCATGATTAGGGAGACCCAGTACTTC.

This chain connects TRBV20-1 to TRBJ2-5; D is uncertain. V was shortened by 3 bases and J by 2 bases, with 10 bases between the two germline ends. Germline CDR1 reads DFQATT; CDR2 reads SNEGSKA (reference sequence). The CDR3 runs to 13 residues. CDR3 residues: CSASWEGQETQYF. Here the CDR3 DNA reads TGCAGTGCTAGCTGGGAAGGTCAAGAGACCCAGTACTTC.

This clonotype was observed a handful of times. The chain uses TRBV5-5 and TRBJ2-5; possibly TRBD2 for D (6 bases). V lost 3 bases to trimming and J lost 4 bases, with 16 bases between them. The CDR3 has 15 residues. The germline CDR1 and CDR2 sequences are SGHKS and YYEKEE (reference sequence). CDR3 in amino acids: CASSSSQTRRETQYF. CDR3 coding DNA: TGTGCCAGCAGCTCCTCCCAGACTAGGAGAGAGACCCAGTACTTC.